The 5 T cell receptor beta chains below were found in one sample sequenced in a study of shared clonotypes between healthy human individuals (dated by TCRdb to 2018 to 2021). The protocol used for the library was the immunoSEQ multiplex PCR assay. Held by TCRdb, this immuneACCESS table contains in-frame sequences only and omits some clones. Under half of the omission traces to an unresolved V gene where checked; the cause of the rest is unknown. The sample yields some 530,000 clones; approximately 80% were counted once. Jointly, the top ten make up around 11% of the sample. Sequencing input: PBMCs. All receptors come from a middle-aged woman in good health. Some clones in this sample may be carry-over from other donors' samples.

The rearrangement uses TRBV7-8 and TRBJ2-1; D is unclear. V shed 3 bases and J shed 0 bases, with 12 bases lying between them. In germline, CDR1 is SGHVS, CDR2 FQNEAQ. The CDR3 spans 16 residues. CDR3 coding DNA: TGTGCCAGCAGCTTGGCGGTACCGAGCTCCTACAATGAGCAGTTCTTC. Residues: CASSLAVPSSYNEQFF.

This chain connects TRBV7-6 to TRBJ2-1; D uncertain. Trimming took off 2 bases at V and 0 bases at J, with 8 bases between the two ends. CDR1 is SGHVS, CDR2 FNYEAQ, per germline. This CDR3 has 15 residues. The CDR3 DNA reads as TGTGCCAGCAGCTTAACTTACAGCTCCTACAATGAGCAGTTCTTC. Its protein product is CASSLTYSSYNEQFF.

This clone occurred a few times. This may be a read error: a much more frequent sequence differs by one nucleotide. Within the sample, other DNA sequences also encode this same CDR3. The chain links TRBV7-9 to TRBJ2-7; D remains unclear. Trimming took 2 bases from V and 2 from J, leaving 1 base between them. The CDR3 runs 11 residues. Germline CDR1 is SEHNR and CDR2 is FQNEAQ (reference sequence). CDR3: CASSLTYEQYF. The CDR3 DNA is TGTGCCAGCAGCTTAACCTACGAGCAGTACTTC.

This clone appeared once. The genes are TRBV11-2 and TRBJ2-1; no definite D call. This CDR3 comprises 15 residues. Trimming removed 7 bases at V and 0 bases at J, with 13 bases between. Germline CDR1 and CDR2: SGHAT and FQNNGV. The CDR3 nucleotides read TGTGCCAGCACCCCGGATTCTAGCTCCTACAATGAGCAGTTCTTC. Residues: CASTPDSSSYNEQFF. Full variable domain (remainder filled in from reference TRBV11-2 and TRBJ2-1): EAGVAQSPRYKIIEKRQSVAFWCNPISGHATLYWYQQILGQGPKLLIQFQNNGVVDDSQLPKDRFSAERLKGVDSTLKIQPAKLEDSAVYLCASTPDSSSYNEQFFGPGTRLTVL.

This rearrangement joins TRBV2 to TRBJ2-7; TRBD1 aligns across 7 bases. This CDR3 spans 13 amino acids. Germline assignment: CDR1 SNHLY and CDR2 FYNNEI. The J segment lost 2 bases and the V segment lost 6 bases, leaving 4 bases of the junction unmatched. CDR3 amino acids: CASRRGQTYEQYF. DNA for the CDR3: TGTGCCAGCAGGAGGGGACAGACCTACGAGCAGTACTTC.